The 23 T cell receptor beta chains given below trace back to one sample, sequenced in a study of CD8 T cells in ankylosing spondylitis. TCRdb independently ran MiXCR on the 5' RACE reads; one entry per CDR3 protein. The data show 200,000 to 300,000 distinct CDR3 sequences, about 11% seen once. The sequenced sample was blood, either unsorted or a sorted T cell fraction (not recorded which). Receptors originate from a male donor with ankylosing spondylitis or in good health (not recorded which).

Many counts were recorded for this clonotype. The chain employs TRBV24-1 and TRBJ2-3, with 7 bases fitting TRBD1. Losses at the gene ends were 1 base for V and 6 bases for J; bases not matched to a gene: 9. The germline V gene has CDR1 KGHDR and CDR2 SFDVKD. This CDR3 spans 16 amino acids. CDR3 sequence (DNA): TGTGCCACCAGTGATTTCTTGGACGGACAGGCGGATACGCAGTATTTT. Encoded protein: CATSDFLDGQADTQYF.

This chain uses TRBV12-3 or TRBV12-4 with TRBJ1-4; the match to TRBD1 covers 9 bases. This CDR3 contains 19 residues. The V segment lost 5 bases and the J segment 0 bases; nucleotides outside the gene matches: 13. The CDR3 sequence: CASSPQTGGSPATNEKLFF. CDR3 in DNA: TGTGCCAGCAGTCCCCAGACAGGGGGGAGCCCAGCAACTAATGAAAAACTGTTTTTT.

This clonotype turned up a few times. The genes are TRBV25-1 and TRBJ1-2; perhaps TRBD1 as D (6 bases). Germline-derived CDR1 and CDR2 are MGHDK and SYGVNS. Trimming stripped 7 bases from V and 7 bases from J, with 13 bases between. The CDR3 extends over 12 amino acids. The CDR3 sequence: CASTDSLGGYTF. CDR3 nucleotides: TGTGCCAGCACGGACAGCTTAGGTGGCTACACCTTC.

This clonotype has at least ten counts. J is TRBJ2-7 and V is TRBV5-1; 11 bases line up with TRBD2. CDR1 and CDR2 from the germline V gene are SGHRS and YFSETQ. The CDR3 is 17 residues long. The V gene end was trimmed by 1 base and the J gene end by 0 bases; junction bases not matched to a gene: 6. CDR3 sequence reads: CASSLWGLAESSYEQYF. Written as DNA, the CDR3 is TGCGCCAGCAGCTTGTGGGGACTAGCGGAGAGCTCCTACGAGCAGTACTTC.

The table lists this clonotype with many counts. The CDR3 DNA is TGTGCCAGCAGCCCAGGGGGCTGGGGCACCGGGGAGCTGTTTTTT. It is translated as CASSPGGWGTGELFF. The rearrangement joins TRBV7-3 to TRBJ2-2, with 8 bases aligning to TRBD1. The junction had 6 bases not matched to a gene; V was cut back by 5 bases and J by 4 bases. This CDR3 contains 15 residues. Germline CDR1 is SGHTA and CDR2 is FQGTGA.

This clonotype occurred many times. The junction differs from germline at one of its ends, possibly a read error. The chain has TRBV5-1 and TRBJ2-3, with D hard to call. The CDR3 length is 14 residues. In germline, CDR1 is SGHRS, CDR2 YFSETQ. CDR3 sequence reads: CASRSGGSTDTQYF. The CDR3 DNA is TGTGCCAGCAGGTCGGGCGGAAGCACAGATACGCAGTATTTT.

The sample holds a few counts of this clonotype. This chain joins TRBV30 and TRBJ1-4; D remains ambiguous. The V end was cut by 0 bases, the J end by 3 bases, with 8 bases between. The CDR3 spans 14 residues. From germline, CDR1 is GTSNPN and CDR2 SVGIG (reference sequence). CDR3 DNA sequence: TGTGCCTGGAGTGTATCGGACCCTAATGAAAAACTGTTTTTT. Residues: CAWSVSDPNEKLFF.

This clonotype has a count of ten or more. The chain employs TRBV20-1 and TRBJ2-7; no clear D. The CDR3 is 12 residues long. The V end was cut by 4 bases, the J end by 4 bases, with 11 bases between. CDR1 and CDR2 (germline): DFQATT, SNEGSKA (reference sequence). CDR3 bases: TGCAGTGCTAAAGCCGCTTTTTACGAGCAGTACTTC. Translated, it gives CSAKAAFYEQYF.

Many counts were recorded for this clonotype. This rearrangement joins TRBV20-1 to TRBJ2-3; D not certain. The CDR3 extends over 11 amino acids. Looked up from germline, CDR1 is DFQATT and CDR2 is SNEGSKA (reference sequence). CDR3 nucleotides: TGCAGCCGCTCAATCGTAGATACGCAGTATTTT. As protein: CSRSIVDTQYF.

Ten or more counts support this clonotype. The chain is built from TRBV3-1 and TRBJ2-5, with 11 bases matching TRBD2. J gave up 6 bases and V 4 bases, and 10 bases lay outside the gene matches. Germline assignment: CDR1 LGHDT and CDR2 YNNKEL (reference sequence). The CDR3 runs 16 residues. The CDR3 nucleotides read TGTGCCAGCAGCCGGGAACTAGCGGGAGTCGATAAGACCCAGTACTTC. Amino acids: CASSRELAGVDKTQYF.

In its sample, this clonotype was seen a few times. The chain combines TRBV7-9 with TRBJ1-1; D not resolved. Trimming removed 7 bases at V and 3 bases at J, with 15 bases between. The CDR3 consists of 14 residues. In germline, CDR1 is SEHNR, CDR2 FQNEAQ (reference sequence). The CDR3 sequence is CASKRVVADTEAFF. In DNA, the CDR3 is TGTGCCAGCAAAAGAGTCGTGGCTGACACTGAAGCTTTCTTT.

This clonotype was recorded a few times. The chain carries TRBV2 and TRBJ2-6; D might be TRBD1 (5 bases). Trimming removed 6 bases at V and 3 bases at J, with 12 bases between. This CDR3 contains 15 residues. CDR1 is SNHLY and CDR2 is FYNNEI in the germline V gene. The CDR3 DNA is TGTGCCAGCAGCGGAACAGGCGGTGGGGCCAACGTCCTGACTTTC. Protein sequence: CASSGTGGGANVLTF.

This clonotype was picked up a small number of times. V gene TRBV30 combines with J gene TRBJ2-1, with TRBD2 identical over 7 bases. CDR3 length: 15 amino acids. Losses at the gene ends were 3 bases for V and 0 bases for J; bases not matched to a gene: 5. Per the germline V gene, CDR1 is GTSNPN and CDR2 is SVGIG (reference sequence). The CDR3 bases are TGTGCCTGGAGCATAACTAGCGCCTCCTACAATGAGCAGTTCTTC. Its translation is CAWSITSASYNEQFF.

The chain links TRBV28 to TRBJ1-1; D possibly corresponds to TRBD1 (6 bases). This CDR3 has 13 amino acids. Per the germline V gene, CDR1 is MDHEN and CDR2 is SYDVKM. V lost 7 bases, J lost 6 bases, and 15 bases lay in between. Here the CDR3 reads CASTGQLVAEAFF. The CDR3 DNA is TGTGCCAGCACCGGACAGTTGGTTGCTGAAGCTTTCTTT.

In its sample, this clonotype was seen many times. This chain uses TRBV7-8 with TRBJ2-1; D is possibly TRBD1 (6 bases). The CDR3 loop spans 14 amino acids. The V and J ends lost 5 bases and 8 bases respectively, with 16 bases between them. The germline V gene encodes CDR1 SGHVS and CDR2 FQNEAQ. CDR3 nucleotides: TGTGCCAGCAGCCTCTGGGACAATTTCCATGAGCAGTTCTTC. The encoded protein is CASSLWDNFHEQFF.

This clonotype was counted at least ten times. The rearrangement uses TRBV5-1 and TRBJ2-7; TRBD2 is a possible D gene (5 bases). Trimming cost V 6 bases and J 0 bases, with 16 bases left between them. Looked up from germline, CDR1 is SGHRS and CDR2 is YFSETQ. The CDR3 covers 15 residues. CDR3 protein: CASKEDVLSSYEQYF. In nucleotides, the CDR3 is TGCGCCAGCAAGGAGGATGTCCTAAGCTCCTACGAGCAGTACTTC.

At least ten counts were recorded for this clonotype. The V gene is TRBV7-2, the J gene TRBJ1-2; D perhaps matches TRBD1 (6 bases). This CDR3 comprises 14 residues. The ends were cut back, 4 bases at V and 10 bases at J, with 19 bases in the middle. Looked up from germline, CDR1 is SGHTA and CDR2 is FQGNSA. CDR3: CASSSRRGAIVYTF. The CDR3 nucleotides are TGTGCCAGCAGCTCGAGGAGGGGGGCTATTGTCTACACCTTC.

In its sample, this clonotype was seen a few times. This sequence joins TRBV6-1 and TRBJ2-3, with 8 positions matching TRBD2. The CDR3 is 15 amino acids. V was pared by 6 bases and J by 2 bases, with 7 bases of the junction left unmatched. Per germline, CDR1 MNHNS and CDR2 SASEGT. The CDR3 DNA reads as TGTGCCAGCAGCCTTCTGCGGGGGGCCACAGATACGCAGTATTTT. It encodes CASSLLRGATDTQYF.

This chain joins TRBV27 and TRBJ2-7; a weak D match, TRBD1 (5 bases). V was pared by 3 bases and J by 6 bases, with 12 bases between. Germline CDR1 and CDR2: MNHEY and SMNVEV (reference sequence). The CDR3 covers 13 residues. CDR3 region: CASSFAGSSEQYF. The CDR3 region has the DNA TGTGCCAGCAGTTTCGCAGGGTCTAGCGAGCAGTACTTC.

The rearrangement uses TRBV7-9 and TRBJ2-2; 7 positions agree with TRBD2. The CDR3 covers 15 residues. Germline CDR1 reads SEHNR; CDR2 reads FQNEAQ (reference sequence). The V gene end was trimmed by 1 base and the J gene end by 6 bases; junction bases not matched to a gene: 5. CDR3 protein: CASSLVSAGAGELFF. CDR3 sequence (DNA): TGTGCCAGCAGCTTAGTTTCGGCGGGAGCCGGGGAGCTGTTTTTT. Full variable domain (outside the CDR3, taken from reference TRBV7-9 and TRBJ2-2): DTGVSQNPRHKITKRGQNVTFRCDPISEHNRLYWYRQTLGQGPEFLTYFQNEAQLEKSRLLSDRFSAERPKGSFSTLEIQRTEQGDSAMYLCASSLVSAGAGELFFGEGSRLTVL.

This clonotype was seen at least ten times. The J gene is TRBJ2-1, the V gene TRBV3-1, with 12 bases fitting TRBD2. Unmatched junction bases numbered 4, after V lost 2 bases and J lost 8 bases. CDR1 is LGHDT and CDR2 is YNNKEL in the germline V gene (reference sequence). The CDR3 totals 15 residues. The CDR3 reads CASSQSLAGGYEQFF. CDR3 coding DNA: TGTGCCAGCAGCCAATCACTAGCGGGGGGCTATGAGCAGTTCTTC.

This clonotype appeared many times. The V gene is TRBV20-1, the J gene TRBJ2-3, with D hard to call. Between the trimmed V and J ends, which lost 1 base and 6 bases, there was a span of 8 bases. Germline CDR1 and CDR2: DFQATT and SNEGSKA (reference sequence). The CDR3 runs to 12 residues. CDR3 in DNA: TGCAGTGCTAGAGGGGTGGGGGATACGCAGTATTTT. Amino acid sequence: CSARGVGDTQYF.

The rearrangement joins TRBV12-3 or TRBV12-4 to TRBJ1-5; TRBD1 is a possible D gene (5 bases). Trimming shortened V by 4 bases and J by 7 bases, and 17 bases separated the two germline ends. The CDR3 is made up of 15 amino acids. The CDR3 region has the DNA TGTGCCAGCAGTTGGAAAGGACTGGGGGAGCAGCCCCAGCATTTT. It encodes CASSWKGLGEQPQHF.